The 9 T cell receptor beta chains reported below all come from one sample, sequenced in a study of OX40 agonist ivuxolimab in advanced cancers. The library was made by the immunoSEQ multiplex PCR assay. What TCRdb holds here is the immuneACCESS table cut down to in-frame rearrangements. Part of the clones is not present; checked against another copy, under half of the missing clones reflect an unresolved V gene, and the others are unexplained. Across this sample there are 80,000 to 100,000 clones, with about 92% seen only once. The biggest ten clones account for about 1.5% of the sample. The input for sequencing was CD4+ or CD8+ T cells sorted from blood, taken in a trial of the OX40 agonist ivuxolimab. All receptors derive from an adult with an advanced solid tumor such as melanoma, head and neck, liver or kidney cancer.

As DNA, the CDR3 is TGTGCCAGCAGTTATGTGGTAGCGGGAGGAGGAAATGAGCAGTTCTTC. Translation: CASSYVVAGGGNEQFF. V gene TRBV6-5 combines with J gene TRBJ2-1; 10 nucleotides align to TRBD2. V gave up 3 bases and J gave up 7 bases; unmatched junction bases: 9. The length of the CDR3 is 16 residues. The V gene's germline CDR1 is MNHEY and CDR2 SVGAGI.

The genes are TRBV6-1 and TRBJ2-1; 12 nucleotides align to TRBD2. There are 14 residues in the CDR3. CDR1 MNHNS and CDR2 SASEGT come from the germline V gene. V shed 6 bases, J shed 10 bases, and the junction held 7 bases outside the gene matches. In DNA form, the CDR3 reads TGTGCCAGCAGCCCCTCCGGGACTAGCGGGGAGCAGTTCTTC. Protein sequence: CASSPSGTSGEQFF.

The chain links TRBV19 to TRBJ2-4; D possibly corresponds to TRBD2 (6 bases). The CDR3 runs 14 residues. V lost 3 bases, J lost 0 bases, and 6 bases lay in between. Per germline, CDR1 LNHDA and CDR2 SQIVND (reference sequence). The CDR3 spells CASSMGLAKNIQYF. The CDR3, as DNA: TGTGCCAGTAGTATGGGACTAGCCAAAAACATTCAGTACTTC.

The chain links TRBV18 to TRBJ2-3; TRBD2 matches 11 bases. CDR1 is KGHSH, CDR2 LQKENI, per germline. CDR3 length: 17 amino acids. The ends lost 4 bases at V and 1 base at J; junction bases unmatched: 7. CDR3 in DNA: TGTGCCAGCTCACTAGGGACTAGCGGAGCCGGCACAGATACGCAGTATTTT. This encodes CASSLGTSGAGTDTQYF.

This rearrangement joins TRBV2 to TRBJ2-5; TRBD2 matches 13 bases. The tail of the sequence fits TRBJ2-7 better, so the J call may be wrong. The CDR3 is 15 amino acids. Germline V gene lookup returns CDR1 SNHLY and CDR2 FYNNEI. DNA for the CDR3: TGTGCCAGCAGACCCGGGACTAGCGGGAATCACGAGCAGTACTTC. Encoded protein: CASRPGTSGNHEQYF.

This clone was found once. This chain links TRBV10-3 with TRBJ2-7; 8 bases agree with TRBD2. The CDR3 consists of 13 residues. Germline trimming cut 6 bases from V and 5 bases from J; bases unmatched to any gene: 6. CDR1 is ENHRY, CDR2 SYGVKD, per germline. The CDR3 loop reads CAISLTSEHEQYF. The CDR3 DNA reads as TGTGCCATCAGCCTGACTAGCGAGCACGAGCAGTACTTC.

The CDR3 DNA sequence: TGTGCCAGCAGCGAGGACTCTACTAGCGGGAGTCGGGAGACCCAGTACTTC. Its translation: CASSEDSTSGSRETQYF. The J gene is TRBJ2-5, the V gene TRBV9; 11 bases are shared with TRBD2. Germline CDR1 reads SGDLS; CDR2 reads YYNGEE. The CDR3 runs to 17 residues. V lost 3 bases, J lost 5 bases, and 12 bases stayed unmatched.

The V gene is TRBV11-1, the J gene TRBJ2-7; TRBD2 matches 7 bases. The germline V gene has CDR1 SGHAT and CDR2 FQDESV (reference sequence). The CDR3 sequence is 13 residues long. With V trimmed by 1 base and J by 7 bases, 4 bases remained unmatched. CDR3 in DNA: TGTGCCAGCAGCTTAGTAACCGGGAGGGAGCAGTACTTC. Residues: CASSLVTGREQYF.

The chain has TRBV11-2 and TRBJ2-5; either TRBD1 or TRBD2 may supply D (6 bases each). The germline gives CDR1 SGHAT, CDR2 FQNNGV. V was pared by 4 bases and J by 4 bases, with 16 bases between. The CDR3 has 15 residues. CDR3 nucleotide sequence: TGTGCCAGCAGCTCTTCGGGGGCCGGTGGAGAGACCCAGTACTTC. This translates into CASSSSGAGGETQYF. Full variable domain (outside the CDR3, taken from reference TRBV11-2 and TRBJ2-5): EAGVAQSPRYKIIEKRQSVAFWCNPISGHATLYWYQQILGQGPKLLIQFQNNGVVDDSQLPKDRFSAERLKGVDSTLKIQPAKLEDSAVYLCASSSSGAGGETQYFGPGTRLLVL.